These 32 T cell receptor beta chains were all obtained from the same sample, sequenced in a study of blood T cell repertoires in COVID-19. Sequencing used immunoSEQ multiplex PCR; TCRdb keeps in-frame clones, though not all of them. The sample shows about 100,000 clones, approximately 89% of them seen only once. Sequencing was carried out using peripheral blood. All receptors come from a man aged 60-69 years with acute or convalescent COVID-19.

J is TRBJ2-2 and V is TRBV9; D might be TRBD1 (5 bases). CDR1 and CDR2 from the germline V gene are SGDLS and YYNGEE. Trimming stripped 4 bases from V and 1 base from J, with 11 bases between. CDR3 length equals 15 residues. The CDR3 sequence: CASSIWGQNTGELFF. The DNA of the CDR3 is TGTGCCAGCAGCATATGGGGCCAGAACACCGGGGAGCTGTTTTTT.

The chain links TRBV19 to TRBJ1-5; D is uncertain. Trimming stripped 6 bases from V and 2 bases from J, with 11 bases between. Per germline, CDR1 LNHDA and CDR2 SQIVND (reference sequence). The CDR3 totals 14 residues. CDR3 in amino acids: CASSPRSGNQPQHF. DNA for the CDR3: TGTGCCAGTAGCCCCCGCTCGGGCAATCAGCCCCAGCATTTT. Looking up the rest from reference TRBV19 and TRBJ1-5 gives the full variable domain: DGGITQSPKYLFRKEGQNVTLSCEQNLNHDAMYWYRQDPGQGLRLIYYSQIVNDFQKGDIAEGYSVSREKKESFPLTVTSAQKNPTAFYLCASSPRSGNQPQHFGDGTRLSIL.

V usage is TRBV11-2 and J usage is TRBJ2-3, with 7 nucleotides matching TRBD2. The length of the CDR3 is 14 residues. The germline CDR1 and CDR2 sequences are SGHAT and FQNNGV. The J segment lost 3 bases and the V segment lost 1 base, leaving 1 base of the junction unmatched. The DNA of the CDR3 is TGTGCCAGCAGCTTAGGAGCGGGAACAGATACGCAGTATTTT. Amino acid sequence: CASSLGAGTDTQYF.

The chain combines TRBV19 with TRBJ1-5; 9 bases agree with TRBD1. The CDR3 contains 17 residues. The trim removed 5 bases at V and 6 bases at J, leaving 14 bases unmatched. CDR1 is LNHDA and CDR2 is SQIVND in the germline V gene (reference sequence). CDR3 amino acids: CASSSTSGQGTGQPQHF. The CDR3 region has the DNA TGTGCCAGTAGTTCAACCTCGGGACAGGGTACAGGTCAGCCCCAGCATTTT.

This clone was seen only once. V is TRBV19 and J is TRBJ1-5; 8 bases match TRBD1. The CDR3 has 14 residues. V shed 5 bases, J shed 7 bases, and the junction held 7 bases outside the gene matches. Germline lookup yields CDR1 LNHDA and CDR2 SQIVND (reference sequence). The CDR3 region is CASSPQGARQPQHF. The CDR3, as DNA: TGTGCCAGTAGTCCCCAGGGGGCTAGACAGCCCCAGCATTTT.

This chain connects TRBV11-2 to TRBJ2-2; D is undetermined. V dropped 1 base and J dropped 8 bases, with 11 bases sitting between them. The length of the CDR3 is 14 residues. Germline V gives CDR1 SGHAT, CDR2 FQNNGV. The CDR3 bases are TGTGCCAGCAGCTTAGGGCTCCCGGGTGGGGAGCTGTTTTTT. Its protein product is CASSLGLPGGELFF.

The CDR3 coding sequence is TGTGCCAGCAGCTTAGCGGGAGACATCTACGAGCAGTACTTC. Translated, it gives CASSLAGDIYEQYF. V and J are TRBV7-9 and TRBJ2-7, with D tentatively TRBD2 (5 bases). CDR1 and CDR2 (germline): SEHNR, FQNEAQ (reference sequence). This CDR3 has 14 amino acids. V was cut by 0 bases and J by 3 bases, with 9 bases left in between. The full variable domain, completed using reference TRBV7-9 and TRBJ2-7, is DTGVSQNPRHKITKRGQNVTFRCDPISEHNRLYWYRQTLGQGPEFLTYFQNEAQLEKSRLLSDRFSAERPKGSFSTLEIQRTEQGDSAMYLCASSLAGDIYEQYFGPGTRLTVT.

The chain joins TRBV30 to TRBJ1-1, with D perhaps matching TRBD1 (5 bases). This CDR3 is 13 amino acids long. With 4 bases removed from V and 7 bases from J, the gap between germline ends came to 16 bases. The V gene's germline CDR1 is GTSNPN and CDR2 SVGIG (reference sequence). The CDR3 DNA follows: TGTGCCTGGACCCCCGACAGCCCGTATGAAGCTTTCTTT. It codes for CAWTPDSPYEAFF.

The chain employs TRBV19 and TRBJ2-2, with TRBD1 matching 12 bases. Germline assignment: CDR1 LNHDA and CDR2 SQIVND (reference sequence). With 6 bases clipped from V and 0 bases from J, the junction kept 5 bases outside the gene matches. The CDR3 runs 17 residues. For the CDR3, the DNA is TGTGCCAGTAGGAGGGACAGGGGGCGATCGAACACCGGGGAGCTGTTTTTT. It codes for CASRRDRGRSNTGELFF.

V usage is TRBV19 and J usage is TRBJ2-5; 8 positions match TRBD1. Trimming took 3 bases from V and 0 from J; bases not matched to a gene: 0. The germline V gene has CDR1 LNHDA and CDR2 SQIVND (reference sequence). This CDR3 region has 14 residues. The CDR3 sequence: CASSMTGDQETQYF. CDR3 in DNA: TGTGCCAGTAGTATGACAGGGGACCAAGAGACCCAGTACTTC.

CDR3 sequence reads: CAWSRGEGQPQHF. The CDR3 region has the DNA TGTGCCTGGAGCCGGGGGGAAGGTCAGCCCCAGCATTTT. This chain links TRBV30 with TRBJ1-5; TRBD1 is a possible D gene (5 bases). Germline V lookup: CDR1 GTSNPN, CDR2 SVGIG (reference sequence). V lost 3 bases, J lost 6 bases, and 12 bases lay in between. The CDR3 spans 13 residues.

CDR3 bases: TGTGCCAGCAGACAGGGGGCGCGGGGCTACACCTTC. Protein sequence: CASRQGARGYTF. The rearrangement joins TRBV27 to TRBJ1-2, with 9 nucleotides matching TRBD1. CDR3 length: 12 residues. The V gene's germline CDR1 is MNHEY and CDR2 SMNVEV (reference sequence). Germline trimming cut 6 bases from V and 8 bases from J; bases unmatched to any gene: 4.

This clone has only one observation. This chain joins TRBV19 and TRBJ1-4; the D gene is possibly TRBD1 (5 bases). The CDR3 spans 13 residues. Germline CDR1 and CDR2: LNHDA and SQIVND (reference sequence). Trimming removed 7 bases from V and 8 bases from J, with 14 bases in between. CDR3 in amino acids: CASTWGGEEKLFF. In nucleotides, the CDR3 is TGTGCCAGTACCTGGGGGGGAGAGGAAAAACTGTTTTTT.

The chain links TRBV6-4 to TRBJ2-3; D is undetermined. V was pared by 2 bases and J by 4 bases, with 4 bases between. The CDR3 has 12 residues. The germline CDR1 and CDR2 sequences are MRHNA and SNTAGT. The CDR3 DNA reads TGTGCCAGCAGTGACGGAGCAGATACGCAGTATTTT. Translation gives CASSDGADTQYF.

Concerning this clone itself: This same CDR3 is encoded by further DNA sequences in the sample. The rearrangement links TRBV19 to TRBJ1-6; 7 positions match TRBD1. The CDR3 length is 15 residues. The junction had 4 bases not matched to a gene; V was cut back by 5 bases and J by 3 bases. Per germline, CDR1 LNHDA and CDR2 SQIVND (reference sequence). The CDR3 DNA reads as TGTGCCAGTAGTTCCCGGGACAGCTATAATTCACCCCTCCACTTT. The encoded protein is CASSSRDSYNSPLHF.

V usage is TRBV11-2 and J usage is TRBJ2-5; 11 positions agree with TRBD2. J lost 2 bases, V lost 5 bases, and 1 base had no gene match. The germline CDR1 and CDR2 sequences are SGHAT and FQNNGV. This CDR3 contains 14 residues. The CDR3, as DNA: TGTGCCAGCAGCCCTAGCGGGGGGCAAGAGACCCAGTACTTC. Its translation: CASSPSGGQETQYF.

The rearrangement links TRBV29-1 to TRBJ2-3; unclear D gene. Germline V gene lookup returns CDR1 SQVTM and CDR2 ANQGSEA. Trimming left V 3 bases short and J 5 bases short, with 6 bases between. This CDR3 has 11 residues. The CDR3 DNA reads as TGCAGCGTTGACCCGGGAGATACGCAGTATTTT. Its protein product is CSVDPGDTQYF.

The chain employs TRBV9 and TRBJ1-5; D call uncertain. V was trimmed by 0 bases and J by 1 base, leaving 11 bases between them. The CDR3 is made up of 16 amino acids. CDR1 is SGDLS, CDR2 YYNGEE, per germline. Written as DNA, the CDR3 is TGTGCCAGCAGCGTAGCTAGGAGACGAAGCAATCAGCCCCAGCATTTT. It codes for CASSVARRRSNQPQHF.

The chain has TRBV29-1 and TRBJ1-1, with TRBD1 as a possible D gene (6 bases). V lost 3 bases and J 5 bases, leaving 16 bases between the germline ends. The CDR3 totals 14 residues. Germline values: CDR1 SQVTM, CDR2 ANQGSEA. The CDR3 sequence is CSVDGEGGRTEAFF. DNA of the CDR3: TGCAGCGTTGACGGGGAGGGGGGAAGAACTGAAGCTTTCTTT.

The chain uses TRBV28 and TRBJ1-6; tentatively, D is TRBD1 (6 bases). This CDR3 spans 16 amino acids. With 6 bases removed from V and 0 bases from J, the gap between germline ends came to 12 bases. Germline values: CDR1 MDHEN, CDR2 SYDVKM. The CDR3 DNA sequence: TGTGCCAGCAGCTTTACAGGGATCTCCTATAATTCACCCCTCCACTTT. Translated, it gives CASSFTGISYNSPLHF.

The chain uses TRBV11-3 and TRBJ2-2, with D possibly TRBD1 on 6 matching bases. Trimming shortened V by 3 bases and J by 3 bases, and 11 bases separated the two germline ends. The germline gives CDR1 SGHNT, CDR2 YENEEA. The CDR3 extends over 15 amino acids. DNA of the CDR3: TGTGCCAGCAGCTTTCCAGGGGCAGACACCGGGGAGCTGTTTTTT. Protein sequence: CASSFPGADTGELFF.

The chain carries TRBV5-1 and TRBJ2-1; perhaps TRBD2 as D (6 bases). The CDR3 sequence is 14 residues long. Trimming pared 2 bases from V and 8 bases from J, leaving 14 bases between. Looked up from germline, CDR1 is SGHRS and CDR2 is YFSETQ. In DNA, the CDR3 is TGCGCCAGCAGCTTAGTACTAGCAACCGATGAGCAGTTCTTC. Protein product: CASSLVLATDEQFF.

The chain has TRBV6-4 and TRBJ1-1, with D possibly being TRBD1 (6 bases). CDR1 and CDR2 (germline): MRHNA, SNTAGT. Trimming pared 7 bases from V and 0 bases from J, leaving 9 bases between. This CDR3 spans 13 amino acids. Here the CDR3 reads CASIGQLNTEAFF. The CDR3 nucleotides read TGTGCCAGCATAGGACAGTTGAACACTGAAGCTTTCTTT.

This sequence joins TRBV30 and TRBJ2-7; tentative D call: TRBD2 (6 bases). This CDR3 comprises 14 residues. The V end lost 0 bases, the J end lost 4 bases, and 13 bases lay between the germline ends. CDR1 and CDR2 from the germline V gene are GTSNPN and SVGIG (reference sequence). The CDR3: CAWSVLLGSYEQYF. CDR3 nucleotide sequence: TGTGCCTGGAGTGTACTCCTCGGGAGTTACGAGCAGTACTTC.

The chain joins TRBV6-2 or TRBV6-3 to TRBJ2-7; D unresolved. The germline gives CDR1 MNHEY, CDR2 SVGEGT. V was trimmed by 4 bases and J by 4 bases, leaving 17 bases between them. The CDR3 is made up of 15 amino acids. The CDR3 DNA reads TGTGCCAGCAGTTCTCCCAGCGAGAACTTTTACGAGCAGTACGTC. Protein product: CASSSPSENFYEQYV.

The chain joins TRBV5-1 to TRBJ2-2; 8 positions agree with TRBD1. The germline V gene encodes CDR1 SGHRS and CDR2 YFSETQ. After removal of 0 bases from V and 4 bases from J, the junction contained 2 bases not matched to a gene. CDR3 size: 15 residues. The CDR3 coding sequence is TGCGCCAGCAGCTTGGCAACAGGGGGCACCGGGGAGCTGTTTTTT. Its translation: CASSLATGGTGELFF.

The chain recombines TRBV19 with TRBJ1-5; 7 bases line up with TRBD1. This CDR3 has 14 residues. From germline, CDR1 is LNHDA and CDR2 SQIVND (reference sequence). With V trimmed by 6 bases and J by 5 bases, 7 bases remained unmatched. For the CDR3, the DNA is TGTGCCAGTAGCGACAGGGTTGGTGATCAGCCCCAGCATTTT. Protein sequence: CASSDRVGDQPQHF.

This chain uses TRBV19 with TRBJ1-1; D gene uncertain. The CDR3 sequence is 12 residues long. CDR1 and CDR2 from the germline V gene are LNHDA and SQIVND (reference sequence). The V end was cut by 8 bases, the J end by 0 bases, with 7 bases between. The CDR3 reads CASLTMNTEAFF. The CDR3 coding sequence is TGTGCCAGTCTTACAATGAACACTGAAGCTTTCTTT. The full variable domain, with the rest looked up from reference TRBV19 and TRBJ1-1, is DGGITQSPKYLFRKEGQNVTLSCEQNLNHDAMYWYRQDPGQGLRLIYYSQIVNDFQKGDIAEGYSVSREKKESFPLTVTSAQKNPTAFYLCASLTMNTEAFFGQGTRLTVV.

V usage is TRBV28 and J usage is TRBJ2-1; 7 bases match TRBD1. Trimming cost V 4 bases and J 7 bases; bases outside gene matches: 7. Germline V gives CDR1 MDHEN, CDR2 SYDVKM. The length of the CDR3 is 14 residues. The CDR3 spells CASSWGTAPNEQFF. As DNA, the CDR3 is TGTGCCAGCAGTTGGGGGACAGCCCCAAATGAGCAGTTCTTC.

The chain combines TRBV6-5 with TRBJ2-3; 7 bases match TRBD1. The CDR3 loop spans 14 amino acids. Trimming removed 6 bases from V and 1 base from J; junction bases left unmatched: 4. Germline V gene lookup returns CDR1 MNHEY and CDR2 SVGAGI. The CDR3 spells CASRTGQGTDTQYF. The CDR3 DNA reads TGTGCCAGCAGGACTGGACAGGGCACAGATACGCAGTATTTT.

The chain recombines TRBV7-8 with TRBJ2-3, with TRBD2 as a possible D gene (6 bases). The CDR3 runs to 14 residues. The V gene's germline CDR1 is SGHVS and CDR2 FQNEAQ. V was shortened by 7 bases and J by 4 bases, with 15 bases between the two germline ends. CDR3 residues: CASKGGRAADTQYF. DNA for the CDR3: TGTGCCAGCAAAGGAGGGAGAGCGGCAGATACGCAGTATTTT.

This chain uses TRBV7-8 with TRBJ1-5, with 10 bases aligning to TRBD1. The CDR3 extends over 16 amino acids. Germline V gene data show CDR1 as SGHVS and CDR2 as FQNEAQ. V trimming: 2 bases; J trimming: 6 bases; junction bases outside the gene matches: 7. The CDR3 loop is CASSLTTGGAGQPQHF. The CDR3 DNA is TGTGCCAGCAGCTTAACGACAGGGGGCGCAGGTCAGCCCCAGCATTTT.